This T cell receptor (beta chain) was identified in a study of OX40 agonist ivuxolimab in advanced cancers. Looking at the study overall: Ivuxolimab was a fully human IgG2 agonistic monoclonal antibody targeting the costimulatory receptor OX40 (CD134). Peripheral TCRbeta sequencing aimed to test whether ivuxolimab altered TCR sequence diversity and caused clonal T-cell expansion. Partial responses were achieved by three dose-escalation patients, of whom one had hepatocellular carcinoma and two had cutaneous melanoma. The monotherapy dose-escalation portion (N of about 50 patients) of the phase I ivuxolimab trial is reported in the paper. The dose-escalation cohort was around 83% male with a mean age of around 64 years, ranging from roughly 20 to 80. Prior anti-PD-1, anti-PD-L1 or anti-CTLA-4 therapy was permitted, and about 40% of dose-escalation patients had received checkpoint inhibitors. Among the approximately 54 dose-escalation patients, about 19 had hepatocellular carcinoma, around 15 melanoma, 9 renal cell carcinoma and 9 head and neck cancer. Intravenous ivuxolimab was administered to patients every 2 weeks at six dose levels: 0.01, 0.1, 0.3, 1.5, 3 and 10 mg/kg. What the authors observed across the whole study: At doses from 0.1 to 3.0 mg/kg, clonal expansion was seen in both CD4+ and CD8+ blood T cells between baseline and week 6. Partial responders in the 0.1-3.0 mg/kg groups had among the lowest normalized peripheral clonal expansion, especially among CD8+ T cells. After ivuxolimab, expanded clones were on average more numerous among CD8+ T cells than among CD4+ T cells. Which antigens the clonally expanded peripheral T cells were specific for was not determined. Low levels of normalized T-cell clonal expansion were also seen in some patients who did not respond.

The trial excluded patients who had a history of autoimmune disease or were on systemic immunosuppression. Peripheral blood for TCR sequencing was drawn from every dose cohort at baseline, at cycle 4 day 1 and at cycle 7 day 1. Samples were obtained from an open-label, multicenter, first-in-human phase I dose-escalation trial of ivuxolimab. The trial enrolled adults with locally advanced or metastatic head and neck squamous cell, hepatocellular, melanoma or renal cell carcinoma. Before TCR sequencing, CD4+ and CD8+ T cells were separately sorted from peripheral blood. This clone appeared once. This clone's antigen is unknown. Within one base of it there is no much larger clone, and no base qualities were kept. For sequencing of the TCRbeta CDR3 region, genomic DNA was extracted from the sorted cells. TCRbeta CDR3 regions were sequenced using the immunoSEQ Assay. TCRdb limited this immuneACCESS table to in-frame rearrangements with V and J called. A share of clones is missing; checked studies link under half to unresolved V genes, and the rest is unexplained. The sample table records approximately 98,000 clones; approximately 80% of these occur just once. The ten largest clones represent roughly 5.4% of the sample.

Taken from the germline V gene, the CDR1 and CDR2 loops are SGHDN and FVKESK. Its CDR3 holds 16 amino acids, cysteine through phenylalanine. The read is trimmed to its CDR3 DNA, 48 bases read in frame from base 1. The germline V end is reduced by 5 bases and the J end by 5 bases; junction bases left unmatched: 5. The material sequenced was CD4+ or CD8+ T cells sorted from blood, taken in a trial of the OX40 agonist ivuxolimab. The receptor chain draws on TRBV14 and TRBJ2-2; 13 central nucleotides agree with TRBD2. This TCR derives from an adult with an advanced solid tumor such as melanoma, head and neck, liver or kidney cancer. The nucleotides read TGTGCCAGCAGCAGGCCGGGACTAGCGGGAACCGGGGAGCTGTTTTTT. This yields the protein CASSRPGLAGTGELFF.